This is a list of T cell receptor beta chains from one sample in a study. Via MiXCR, TCRdb re-called the 5' RACE reads, giving one row per CDR3 protein. The sample lists 20,000 to 25,000 distinct CDR3 sequences; roughly 29% were seen once. Sample: tumor-infiltrating naive CD4+ T cells sorted from the breast tumor. These receptors were collected from a female donor with breast cancer. CDR3s include the opening cysteine and the closing phenylalanine or tryptophan. Fields, in order: J gene, V gene, D gene, clone size, CDR3 protein, CDR3 DNA. The D gene is left open where the match is weak. The size of a clone is reported for some rows only, either as once, few or many, or as a class for expanded clones.

TRBJ2-2	TRBV6-1	NA	NA	CASRNTAGELFF	TGTGCCAGCAGAAACACAGCCGGGGAGCTGTTTTTT
TRBJ2-2	TRBV5-1	TRBD1	NA	CASSLGQGAVGERFF	TGCGCCAGCAGCTTGGGACAGGGGGCAGTCGGGGAGCGGTTTTTT
TRBJ2-1	TRBV24-1	TRBD2	medium-sized	CATSDLGGRGVDEQFF	TGTGCCACCAGTGATTTGGGGGGGAGGGGAGTCGATGAGCAGTTCTTC
TRBJ2-1	TRBV4-2	TRBD2	few	CASSLRLADSYNEQFF	TGTGCCAGCAGCCTCCGACTAGCGGACTCCTACAATGAGCAGTTCTTC
TRBJ2-7	TRBV5-5	TRBD2	NA	CASSGLSGLAVYEQYF	TGTGCCAGCAGCGGGCTCTCGGGACTAGCGGTCTACGAGCAGTACTTC
TRBJ1-2	TRBV12-3/TRBV12-4	NA	many	CANLVPGGGYTF	TGTGCCAACCTTGTACCGGGTGGTGGCTACACCTTC
TRBJ1-1	TRBV9	NA	NA	CASSAYLEGEAFF	TGTGCCAGCAGCGCCTACCTGGAGGGGGAAGCTTTCTTT
TRBJ2-1	TRBV15	TRBD2	many	CATSRPLGLAKHNEQFF	TGTGCCACCAGCAGACCCCTGGGACTAGCGAAGCACAATGAGCAGTTCTTC
TRBJ2-7	TRBV20-1	NA	few	CSARDRRVYHEQYF	TGCAGTGCTAGAGATCGGCGGGTCTACCACGAGCAGTACTTC
TRBJ2-1	TRBV4-2	NA	NA	CASSQGRQGGNEQFF	TGTGCCAGCAGCCAAGGGCGGCAGGGTGGCAATGAGCAGTTCTTC
TRBJ2-3	TRBV20-1	NA	NA	CSARGIPFSTDTQYF	TGCAGTGCTAGAGGGATTCCTTTTAGCACAGATACGCAGTATTTT
TRBJ2-1	TRBV20-1	NA	NA	CSAERIRLEQFF	TGCAGTGCCGAGCGGATCCGGCTTGAGCAGTTCTTC
TRBJ2-7	TRBV2	TRBD2	NA	CASPGTSGTSYEQYF	TGTGCCAGCCCCGGGACTAGCGGGACCTCCTACGAGCAGTACTTC
TRBJ1-5	TRBV6-2/TRBV6-3	NA	NA	CASSSVQGGQPQHF	TGTGCCAGCAGTTCGGTCCAGGGAGGTCAGCCCCAGCATTTT
TRBJ1-1	TRBV6-5	NA	NA	CASSAREGTEAFF	TGTGCCAGCAGTGCCAGGGAAGGCACTGAAGCTTTCTTT
TRBJ1-5	TRBV20-1	TRBD1	NA	CSARDPGQGSVTTQPQHF	TGCAGTGCTAGAGATCCGGGACAGGGAAGCGTAACCACTCAGCCCCAGCATTTT
TRBJ1-5	TRBV18	NA	NA	CGSSPNPYSNQPRHF	TGTGGCAGCTCACCTAATCCTTATAGCAATCAGCCCCGGCATTTT
TRBJ1-2	TRBV4-1	NA	NA	CASSQVVAGAGVAGYTF	TGCGCCAGCAGCCAAGTAGTTGCGGGGGCAGGAGTTGCAGGCTACACCTTC
TRBJ1-1	TRBV20-1	NA	NA	CSASEQGEAFF	TGCAGTGCTAGCGAACAGGGTGAAGCTTTCTTT
TRBJ2-1	TRBV20-1	TRBD2	many	CSARGTSGRSWGEQFF	TGCAGTGCTCGTGGGACTAGCGGGAGAAGTTGGGGTGAGCAGTTCTTC
TRBJ1-5	TRBV29-1	NA	NA	CSVGDGLSNQPQHF	TGCAGCGTAGGGGACGGTCTCAGCAATCAGCCCCAGCATTTT
TRBJ1-1	TRBV7-3	NA	few	CASSPRHGRRSTEAFF	TGTGCCAGCAGCCCCCGACATGGACGTAGGAGCACTGAAGCTTTCTTT
TRBJ2-5	TRBV6-1	TRBD2	few	CASSEGLIVLAAKETQYF	TGTGCCAGCAGTGAAGGTTTGATTGTACTAGCGGCTAAAGAGACCCAGTACTTC
TRBJ2-2	TRBV24-1	NA	few	CATSARPNTGELFF	TGTGCCACCAGTGCCAGACCGAACACCGGGGAGCTGTTTTTT
TRBJ1-3	TRBV6-5	NA	NA	CASSRGNTIYF	TGTGCCAGCTCTCGGGGAAACACCATATATTTT
TRBJ2-1	TRBV6-5	NA	NA	CASSYEVRGRSNEQFF	TGTGCCAGCAGTTACGAGGTCCGGGGGCGCAGCAATGAGCAGTTCTTC
TRBJ2-1	TRBV20-1	TRBD2	few	CSARRTSGRSDEQFF	TGCAGTGCCCGAAGGACTAGCGGGAGATCCGATGAGCAGTTCTTC
TRBJ2-7	TRBV5-1	TRBD1	many	CASRGTGGNEQYF	TGCGCCAGCAGGGGGACAGGGGGCAACGAGCAGTACTTC
TRBJ2-2	TRBV7-3	NA	NA	CASSLSRDTGELFF	TGTGCCAGCAGCTTAAGCCGGGACACCGGGGAGCTGTTTTTT
TRBJ2-3	TRBV7-9	NA	NA	CASSFRSGDGDTQYF	TGTGCCAGCAGCTTTAGGTCAGGGGATGGGGATACGCAGTATTTT
TRBJ1-1	TRBV6-1	TRBD1	few	CASKQGDVGNTEAFF	TGTGCCAGCAAGCAGGGGGACGTCGGGAACACTGAAGCTTTCTTT
TRBJ1-2	TRBV6-1	TRBD1	NA	CAGSEYGTDYYGYTF	TGTGCCGGCAGTGAATACGGGACAGACTACTATGGCTACACCTTC
TRBJ2-2	TRBV7-3	TRBD2	many	CASSLGLAGATGELFF	TGTGCCAGCAGCTTAGGCCTAGCGGGGGCCACCGGGGAGCTGTTTTTT
TRBJ1-2	TRBV18	TRBD1	many	CASSPIQGQHGYTF	TGTGCCAGCTCACCGATACAGGGACAGCATGGCTACACCTTC
TRBJ2-2	TRBV18	NA	NA	CASSPREGRTGELFF	TGTGCCAGCTCACCGAGAGAGGGGAGGACCGGGGAGCTGTTTTTT
TRBJ2-1	TRBV12-3/TRBV12-4	TRBD2	NA	CASSTGTNFYNEQFF	TGTGCCAGCAGTACCGGGACTAACTTTTACAATGAGCAGTTCTTC
TRBJ1-1	TRBV6-6	NA	NA	CASREQGMNTEAFF	TGTGCCAGCAGAGAACAGGGTATGAACACTGAAGCTTTCTTT
TRBJ1-2	TRBV6-5	TRBD1	NA	CASRPQGAGGYTF	TGTGCCAGCAGGCCGCAGGGGGCAGGTGGCTACACCTTC
TRBJ1-6	TRBV12-3/TRBV12-4	NA	few	CASSLGLYNSPLHF	TGTGCCAGCAGTTTGGGACTGTATAATTCACCCCTCCACTTT
TRBJ2-2	TRBV24-1	TRBD2	many	CATSDRDYNTGELFF	TGTGCCACCAGTGATCGGGACTACAACACCGGGGAGCTGTTTTTT
TRBJ1-5	TRBV28	NA	NA	CASGLSQQPQHF	TGTGCCAGCGGTTTATCCCAACAGCCCCAGCATTTT
TRBJ1-1	TRBV30	NA	NA	CARSVDPQNTEAFF	TGTGCCAGGAGTGTGGACCCACAGAACACTGAAGCTTTCTTT
TRBJ2-1	TRBV9	TRBD2	NA	CASSPRGGLAGVNEQFF	TGTGCCAGCAGCCCACGGGGGGGACTAGCGGGAGTCAATGAGCAGTTCTTC
TRBJ2-2	TRBV24-1	TRBD2	few	CATSEWTSGNTGELFF	TGTGCCACCAGTGAGTGGACTAGCGGGAACACCGGGGAGCTGTTTTTT
TRBJ2-1	TRBV6-1	NA	many	CASSEWVGSSYNEQFF	TGTGCCAGCAGTGAATGGGTGGGCAGCTCCTACAATGAGCAGTTCTTC
TRBJ1-1	TRBV20-1	NA	many	CSARDYLGSTEAFF	TGCAGTGCTAGAGACTATTTAGGAAGTACTGAAGCTTTCTTT
TRBJ2-1	TRBV5-1	NA	NA	CASSFDSRGEQFF	TGCGCCAGCAGTTTCGACTCCAGGGGTGAGCAGTTCTTC
TRBJ1-5	TRBV12-3/TRBV12-4	TRBD1	few	CASSRRTGLSNQPQHF	TGTGCCAGCAGTCGGCGGACAGGGCTTAGCAATCAGCCCCAGCATTTT
TRBJ2-1	TRBV2	TRBD1	many	CASRGQGVNEQFF	TGTGCCAGCAGAGGACAGGGGGTCAATGAGCAGTTCTTC